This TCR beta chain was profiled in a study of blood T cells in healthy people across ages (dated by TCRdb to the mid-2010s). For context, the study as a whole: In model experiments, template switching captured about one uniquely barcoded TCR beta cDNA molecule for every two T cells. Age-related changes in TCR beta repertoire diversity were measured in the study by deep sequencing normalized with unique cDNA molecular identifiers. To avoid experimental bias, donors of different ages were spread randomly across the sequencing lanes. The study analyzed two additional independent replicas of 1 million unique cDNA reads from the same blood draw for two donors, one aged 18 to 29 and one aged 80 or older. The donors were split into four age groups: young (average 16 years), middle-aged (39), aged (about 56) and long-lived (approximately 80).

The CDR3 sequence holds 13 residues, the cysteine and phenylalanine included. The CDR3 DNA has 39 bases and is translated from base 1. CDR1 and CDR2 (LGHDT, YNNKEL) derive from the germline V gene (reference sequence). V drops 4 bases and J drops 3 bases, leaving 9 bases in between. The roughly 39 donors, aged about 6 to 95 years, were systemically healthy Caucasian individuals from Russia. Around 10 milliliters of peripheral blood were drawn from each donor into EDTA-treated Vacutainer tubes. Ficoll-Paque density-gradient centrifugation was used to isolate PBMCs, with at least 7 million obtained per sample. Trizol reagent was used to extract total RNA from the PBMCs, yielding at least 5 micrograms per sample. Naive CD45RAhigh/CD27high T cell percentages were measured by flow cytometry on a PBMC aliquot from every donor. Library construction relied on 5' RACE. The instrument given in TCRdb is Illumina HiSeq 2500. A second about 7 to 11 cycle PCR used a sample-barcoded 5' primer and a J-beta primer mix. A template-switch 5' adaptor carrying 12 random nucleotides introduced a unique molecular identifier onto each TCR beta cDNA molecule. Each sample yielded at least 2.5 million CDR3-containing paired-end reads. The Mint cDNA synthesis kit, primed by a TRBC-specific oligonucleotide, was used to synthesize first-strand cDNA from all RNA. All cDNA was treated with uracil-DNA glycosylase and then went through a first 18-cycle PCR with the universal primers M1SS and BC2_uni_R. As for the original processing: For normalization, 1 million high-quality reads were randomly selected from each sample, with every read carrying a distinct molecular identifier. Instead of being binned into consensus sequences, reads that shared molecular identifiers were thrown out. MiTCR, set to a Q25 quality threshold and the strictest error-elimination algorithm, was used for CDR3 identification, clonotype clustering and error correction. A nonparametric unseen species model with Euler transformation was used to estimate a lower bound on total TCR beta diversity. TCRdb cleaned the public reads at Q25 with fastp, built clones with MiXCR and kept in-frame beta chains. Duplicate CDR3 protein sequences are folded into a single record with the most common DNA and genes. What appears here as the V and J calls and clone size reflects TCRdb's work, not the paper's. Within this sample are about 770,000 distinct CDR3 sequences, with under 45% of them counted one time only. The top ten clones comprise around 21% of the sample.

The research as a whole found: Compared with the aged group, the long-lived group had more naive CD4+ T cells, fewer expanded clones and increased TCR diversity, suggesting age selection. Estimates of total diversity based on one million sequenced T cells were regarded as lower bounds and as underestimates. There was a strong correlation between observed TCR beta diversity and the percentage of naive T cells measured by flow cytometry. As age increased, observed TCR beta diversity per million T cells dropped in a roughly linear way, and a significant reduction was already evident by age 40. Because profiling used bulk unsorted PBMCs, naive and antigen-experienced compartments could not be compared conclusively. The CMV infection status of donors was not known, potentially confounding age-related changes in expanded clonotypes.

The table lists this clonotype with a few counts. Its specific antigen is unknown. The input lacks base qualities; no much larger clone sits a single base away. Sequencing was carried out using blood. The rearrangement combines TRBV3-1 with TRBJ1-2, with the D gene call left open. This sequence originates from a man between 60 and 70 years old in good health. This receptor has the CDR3 CASSPMRDYGYTF. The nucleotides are TGTGCCAGCAGCCCGATGAGGGACTATGGCTACACCTTC.